Presented here are 28 T cell receptor beta chains from one specimen sequenced in a study of immune evolution from preneoplasia to lung adenocarcinoma. Here immunoSEQ multiplex PCR was the method, and the copy in TCRdb shows in-frame clones only, minus some. The data show tens of thousands of clones, roughly four fifths seen once. Sequencing was done on a sample of FFPE invasive lung adenocarcinoma tissue. The receptors stem from a person in their sixties with lung adenocarcinoma.

The V and J genes are TRBV28 and TRBJ2-5; TRBD1 might be the D (6 bases). The V end lost 3 bases, the J end lost 5 bases, and 10 bases lay between the germline ends. The CDR3 runs 13 residues. CDR1 and CDR2 (germline): MDHEN, SYDVKM. CDR3 amino acids: CASSFLDRETQYF. The CDR3 DNA follows: TGTGCCAGCAGTTTCCTTGACAGGGAGACCCAGTACTTC.

This clone was observed a single time. The chain couples TRBV19 to TRBJ1-3; D gene uncertain. Germline assignment: CDR1 LNHDA and CDR2 SQIVND (reference sequence). This CDR3 is 13 amino acids long. Trimming left V 10 bases short and J 0 bases short, with 10 bases between. CDR3 nucleotide sequence: TGTGCCACTAAACACGTCTCTGGAAACACCATATATTTT. It codes for CATKHVSGNTIYF. Based on the CDR3 plus reference TRBV19 and TRBJ1-3, the full variable domain is DGGITQSPKYLFRKEGQNVTLSCEQNLNHDAMYWYRQDPGQGLRLIYYSQIVNDFQKGDIAEGYSVSREKKESFPLTVTSAQKNPTAFYLCATKHVSGNTIYFGEGSWLTVV.

The chain joins TRBV28 to TRBJ1-1, with no clear D. Germline CDR1 MDHEN, CDR2 SYDVKM. There are 14 residues in the CDR3. Deletions cut 7 bases from V and 0 bases from J, with 12 bases between. The chain's CDR3 is CASTFPRLNTEAFF. CDR3 in DNA: TGTGCCAGCACTTTTCCCCGGCTGAACACTGAAGCTTTCTTT. The whole variable domain, remainder taken from reference TRBV28 and TRBJ1-1, is DVKVTQSSRYLVKRTGEKVFLECVQDMDHENMFWYRQDPGLGLRLIYFSYDVKMKEKGDIPEGYSVSREKKERFSLILESASTNQTSMYLCASTFPRLNTEAFFGQGTRLTVV.

The rearrangement uses TRBV18 and TRBJ2-5, with D uncertain. The V gene lost 2 bases and the J gene lost 7 bases, with 8 bases spanning the gap. The CDR3 contains 12 residues. CDR1 KGHSH and CDR2 LQKENI come from the germline V gene. CDR3 protein: CASSPEPGTQYF. CDR3 bases: TGTGCCAGCTCACCAGAACCGGGGACCCAGTACTTC.

This clone was seen more than once but under ten times. The rearrangement uses TRBV18 and TRBJ2-1, with D possibly being TRBD2 (6 bases). The CDR3 extends over 14 amino acids. In germline, CDR1 is KGHSH, CDR2 LQKENI. Trimming stripped 2 bases from V and 8 bases from J, with 13 bases between. CDR3 coding DNA: TGTGCCAGCTCACCAGAGCACCCTAGCGATGAGCAGTTCTTC. Translation gives CASSPEHPSDEQFF.

This chain joins TRBV15 and TRBJ2-1; no definite D call. This CDR3 has 13 residues. Germline V gene lookup returns CDR1 LNHNV and CDR2 YYDKDF (reference sequence). V was cut by 4 bases and J by 9 bases, with 13 bases left in between. CDR3 bases: TGTGCCACCAGCATCGAGACATGGAGTGAGCAGTTCTTC. Translated, it gives CATSIETWSEQFF.

The V and J genes are TRBV7-9 and TRBJ2-3; TRBD2 might be the D (5 bases). The germline gives CDR1 SEHNR, CDR2 FQNEAQ (reference sequence). The CDR3 spans 15 residues. The V end was cut by 2 bases, the J end by 3 bases, with 12 bases between. CDR3 bases: TGTGCCAGCAGCTTACGAGGGAGTAGGACAGATACGCAGTATTTT. The encoded protein is CASSLRGSRTDTQYF.

V and J are TRBV4-1 and TRBJ1-2; D might be TRBD1 (5 bases). Looked up from germline, CDR1 is MGHRA and CDR2 is YSYEKL. The CDR3 spans 15 residues. The V end lost 1 base, the J end lost 11 bases, and 20 bases lay between the germline ends. In DNA form, the CDR3 reads TGCGCCAGCAGCCAAGTCGGCAGGGCCAGGCGTGTATACACCTTC. It yields the protein CASSQVGRARRVYTF.

This clone was found a few times. This sequence joins TRBV11-3 and TRBJ2-7; D gene ambiguous. Between the trimmed V and J ends, which lost 3 bases and 5 bases, there was a span of 8 bases. The V gene's germline CDR1 is SGHNT and CDR2 YENEEA. CDR3 length equals 12 residues. CDR3 coding DNA: TGTGCCAGCAGCTTGGCCGAGCACGAGCAGTACTTC. This translates into CASSLAEHEQYF.

The CDR3 protein is CASSPPSKDSGANVLTF. The CDR3 nucleotides are TGTGCCAGCTCACCCCCGAGTAAAGATTCTGGGGCCAACGTCCTGACTTTC. This rearrangement joins TRBV18 to TRBJ2-6; no clear D. The CDR3 has 17 residues. Germline CDR1 is KGHSH and CDR2 is LQKENI. The germline V and J ends were trimmed by 3 bases and 1 base, with 13 bases remaining between them. Looking up the rest from reference TRBV18 and TRBJ2-6 gives the full variable domain: NAGVMQNPRHLVRRRGQEARLRCSPMKGHSHVYWYRQLPEEGLKFMVYLQKENIIDESGMPKERFSAEFPKEGPSILRIQQVVRGDSAAYFCASSPPSKDSGANVLTFGAGSRLTVL.

This chain uses TRBV6-5 with TRBJ1-2, with a tentative D call TRBD1 (5 bases). The CDR3 totals 11 residues. V was cut by 7 bases and J by 3 bases, with 6 bases left in between. CDR1 is MNHEY and CDR2 is SVGAGI in the germline V gene. The CDR3 DNA reads TGTGCCAGCAAGGGGTACTATGGCTACACCTTC. This translates into CASKGYYGYTF.

V usage is TRBV11-3 and J usage is TRBJ2-2; 8 nucleotides match TRBD2. From germline, CDR1 is SGHNT and CDR2 YENEEA. Losses at the gene ends were 4 bases for V and 7 bases for J; bases not matched to a gene: 11. The CDR3 has 16 residues. In DNA, the CDR3 is TGTGCCAGCAGCTATACGGGAGGGCCAGGGGTCGGGGAGCTGTTTTTT. It translates to CASSYTGGPGVGELFF.

The CDR3 nucleotides read TGTGCCAGCAGTCCCACGACAAGAGGTACCTCCAATGAGCAGTTCTTC. Amino acids: CASSPTTRGTSNEQFF. V and J are TRBV28 and TRBJ2-1; no firm D call. The CDR3 loop spans 16 amino acids. CDR1 MDHEN and CDR2 SYDVKM come from the germline V gene. The V end lost 5 bases, the J end lost 6 bases, and 20 bases lay between the germline ends.

The V and J genes are TRBV5-1 and TRBJ2-2, with 9 bases lining up with TRBD1. This CDR3 has 17 residues. V shed 0 bases, J shed 0 bases, and the junction held 3 bases outside the gene matches. Per germline, CDR1 SGHRS and CDR2 YFSETQ. The CDR3 loop is CASSLAGTGTNTGELFF. For the CDR3, the DNA is TGCGCCAGCAGCTTGGCTGGGACAGGGACGAACACCGGGGAGCTGTTTTTT.

The chain joins TRBV30 to TRBJ1-1; no definite D call. V was pared by 2 bases and J by 2 bases, with 3 bases between. CDR1 and CDR2 (germline): GTSNPN, SVGIG (reference sequence). This CDR3 comprises 11 residues. The DNA for the CDR3 is TGTGCCTGGAGTTTTAACACTGAAGCTTTCTTT. Protein product: CAWSFNTEAFF.

The chain carries TRBV2 and TRBJ2-1; D remains unclear. Germline loops: CDR1 SNHLY, CDR2 FYNNEI. V gave up 0 bases and J gave up 15 bases, with 21 bases separating them. This CDR3 comprises 15 residues. Here the CDR3 DNA reads TGTGCCAGCAGTGAAGCGCTTCGGGCATCCGGGCGACTGTTCTTC. It yields the protein CASSEALRASGRLFF.

The rearrangement joins TRBV2 to TRBJ1-2; 10 nucleotides match TRBD1. This CDR3 spans 14 amino acids. Germline CDR1 and CDR2: SNHLY and FYNNEI. V lost 4 bases to trimming and J lost 4 bases; unmatched junction nucleotides: 3. As DNA, the CDR3 is TGTGCCAGCAGTGTTGACAGGGGGCCCTATGGCTACACCTTC. It translates to CASSVDRGPYGYTF. Drawing the rest from reference TRBV2 and TRBJ1-2, the complete variable domain is EPEVTQTPSHQVTQMGQEVILRCVPISNHLYFYWYRQILGQKVEFLVSFYNNEISEKSEIFDDQFSVERPDGSNFTLKIRSTKLEDSAMYFCASSVDRGPYGYTFGSGTRLTVV.

V and J are TRBV28 and TRBJ2-7; tentative D call: TRBD2 (6 bases). V was trimmed by 2 bases and J by 1 base, leaving 9 bases between them. CDR3 size: 14 residues. The germline CDR1 and CDR2 sequences are MDHEN and SYDVKM. The CDR3 coding sequence is TGTGCCAGCAGTTTAATAGGAGGGTCCTACGAGCAGTACTTC. Its translation is CASSLIGGSYEQYF.

This clone was seen once. The chain has TRBV6-5 and TRBJ1-1; no definite D call. The CDR3 contains 13 residues. Trimming cost V 7 bases and J 0 bases, with 9 bases left between them. CDR1 is MNHEY, CDR2 SVGAGI, per germline. The CDR3 DNA reads TGTGCCAGCACGGGAGCCCTGAACACTGAAGCTTTCTTT. Residues: CASTGALNTEAFF.

This clone appeared a single time. J is TRBJ1-1 and V is TRBV7-9; 9 bases fit TRBD1. CDR1 SEHNR and CDR2 FQNEAQ come from the germline V gene (reference sequence). The J segment lost 2 bases and the V segment lost 5 bases, leaving 9 bases of the junction unmatched. This CDR3 has 16 amino acids. CDR3 DNA sequence: TGTGCCAGCAGCACAGGGGGCCGGGGTTATAACACTGAAGCTTTCTTT. Amino acid sequence: CASSTGGRGYNTEAFF.

The chain combines TRBV28 with TRBJ2-7; D may match TRBD1 or TRBD2 (5 bases each). Per germline, CDR1 MDHEN and CDR2 SYDVKM. V was trimmed by 5 bases and J by 5 bases, leaving 22 bases between them. This CDR3 has 16 residues. CDR3 coding DNA: TGTGCCAGCAGTCCCGGCTGGGACCTAAAAAATCACGAGCAGTACTTC. Its protein product is CASSPGWDLKNHEQYF.

The rearrangement uses TRBV6-5 and TRBJ2-7, with D tentatively TRBD2 (6 bases). The CDR3 is made up of 15 amino acids. CDR1 is MNHEY and CDR2 is SVGAGI in the germline V gene. Trimming removed 4 bases at V and 3 bases at J, with 16 bases between. DNA of the CDR3: TGTGCCAGCAGTTCGTCCTCTTACGGGAGCTACGAGCAGTACTTC. Amino acid sequence: CASSSSSYGSYEQYF.

The chain couples TRBV18 to TRBJ1-1; D perhaps matches TRBD1 (5 bases). V lost 3 bases to trimming and J lost 1 base, with 9 bases between them. Per germline, CDR1 KGHSH and CDR2 LQKENI. CDR3 length equals 14 residues. The CDR3 spells CASSPPTGNTEAFF. DNA of the CDR3: TGTGCCAGCTCACCCCCAACAGGGAACACTGAAGCTTTCTTT.

This clone occurred a few times. The rearrangement links TRBV28 to TRBJ2-6; TRBD2 agrees at 9 bases. This CDR3 spans 20 amino acids. The germline gives CDR1 MDHEN, CDR2 SYDVKM. J was trimmed by 0 bases and V by 4 bases; bases with no gene match: 13. The CDR3 here is CASSSFRTSEVNSGANVLTF. DNA of the CDR3: TGTGCCAGCAGTTCCTTTAGGACTAGCGAAGTGAACTCTGGGGCCAACGTCCTGACTTTC.

V is TRBV7-6 and J is TRBJ2-2, with TRBD2 matching 7 bases. The germline V gene encodes CDR1 SGHVS and CDR2 FNYEAQ. J was trimmed by 2 bases and V by 5 bases; bases with no gene match: 14. This CDR3 comprises 18 residues. This CDR3 reads CASSPKPLAALNTGELFF. For the CDR3, the DNA is TGTGCCAGCAGCCCTAAACCCCTAGCGGCCCTAAACACCGGGGAGCTGTTTTTT.

This clone was counted between two and nine times. The chain uses TRBV7-2 and TRBJ2-3; D is ambiguous. Germline V CDR1 and CDR2: SGHTA, FQGNSA. V was trimmed by 4 bases and J by 3 bases, leaving 11 bases between them. This CDR3 is built from 14 residues. The CDR3 spells CASSYTQATDTQYF. CDR3 nucleotide sequence: TGTGCCAGCAGCTATACCCAGGCGACAGATACGCAGTATTTT.

This clone was recorded once. The J gene is TRBJ2-5, the V gene TRBV5-5, with D tentatively TRBD1 (8 bases). This CDR3 has 18 residues. Trimming cost V 4 bases and J 2 bases, with 24 bases left between them. Per the germline V gene, CDR1 is SGHKS and CDR2 is YYEKEE (reference sequence). The CDR3 sequence is CASSRMTTGGGRQETQYF. The CDR3 bases are TGTGCCAGCAGCCGCATGACCACAGGGGGGGGGCGTCAAGAGACCCAGTACTTC.

The chain links TRBV30 to TRBJ2-1; D remains ambiguous. The CDR3 loop spans 8 amino acids. Trimming pared 6 bases from V and 13 bases from J, leaving 7 bases between. Germline V lookup: CDR1 GTSNPN, CDR2 SVGIG (reference sequence). The CDR3 sequence: CACNSQFF. The CDR3, as DNA: TGTGCCTGCAACTCTCAGTTCTTC. Complete variable domain (other parts from reference TRBV30 and TRBJ2-1): SQTIHQWPATLVQPVGSPLSLECTVEGTSNPNLYWYRQAAGRGLQLLFYSVGIGQISSEVPQNLSASRPQDRQFILSSKKLLLSDSGFYLCACNSQFFGPGTRLTVL.